This entry concerns a single T cell receptor (beta chain). The data were produced by immunoSEQ multiplex PCR, yet TCRdb's version contains in-frame clones alone and is incomplete. There are about 260,000 clones in the sample; about 86% occur only once, and approximately 2% lies in the top ten. These data are taken from a study of blood T cell repertoires in COVID-19. Per the germline V gene, CDR1 is SQVTM and CDR2 is ANQGSEA. CDR3 length: 14 amino acids. Losses at the gene ends were 5 bases for V and 3 bases for J; bases not matched to a gene: 5. This TCR was sampled from a man aged 30 to 39 with active or convalescent COVID-19. The chain has TRBV29-1 and TRBJ2-3, with 10 bases aligning to TRBD1. Sequenced material: peripheral blood. This CDR3 is CSVPDRGPTDTQYF. The CDR3 DNA sequence: TGCAGCGTTCCAGACAGGGGGCCTACAGATACGCAGTATTTT.